This T cell receptor beta chain was observed in a study of T-cell reconstitution after alpha-beta-depleted transplantation in children (dated by TCRdb to about 2016). In the study overall: T-cell immune reconstitution after TCRalphabeta/CD19-depleted allogeneic hematopoietic cell transplantation in children was quantitatively tracked in the study by means of TCR repertoire profiling.

A remark on this clonotype: The antigen this receptor binds is unknown. Per-base quality was not reported, and no clone a single base away is much larger than it.

The library was produced with PCR. Reads for this sample came from an Illumina HiSeq 2500. TCR libraries were prepared with molecular barcoding, using unique molecular identifiers to normalize TCRbeta repertoire quantification. TCRdb reprocessing: public reads trimmed at Q25 with fastp, clones called with MiXCR, in-frame beta chains kept. Rows matching on CDR3 protein sequence are summarized as one entry with the most common DNA and genes. Across this sample there are 600,000 to 700,000 distinct CDR3 sequences, with around a sixth seen only once. Jointly, the top ten make up approximately 1% of the sample. The CDR3 contains 16 residues, cysteine and phenylalanine counted. The kept DNA is CDR3 alone, 48 bases in frame from the first base. CDR1 and CDR2, per the germline V gene (reference sequence), are MNHEY and SMNVEV. At the junction V is shortened by 3 bases and J by 6 bases; bases outside the gene matches: 13.

This receptor was obtained from a human donor who donated a stem cell graft to a child with acute myeloid leukemia. The V and J segments used are TRBV27 and TRBJ1-2, with 7 middle bases fitting TRBD1. The source was PBMCs from the stem cell graft donor, collected from the stem cell graft. The CDR3 is CASSFRGDDRVNGYTF. The sequence in DNA is TGTGCCAGCAGTTTCCGTGGAGACGACAGGGTCAATGGCTACACCTTC.